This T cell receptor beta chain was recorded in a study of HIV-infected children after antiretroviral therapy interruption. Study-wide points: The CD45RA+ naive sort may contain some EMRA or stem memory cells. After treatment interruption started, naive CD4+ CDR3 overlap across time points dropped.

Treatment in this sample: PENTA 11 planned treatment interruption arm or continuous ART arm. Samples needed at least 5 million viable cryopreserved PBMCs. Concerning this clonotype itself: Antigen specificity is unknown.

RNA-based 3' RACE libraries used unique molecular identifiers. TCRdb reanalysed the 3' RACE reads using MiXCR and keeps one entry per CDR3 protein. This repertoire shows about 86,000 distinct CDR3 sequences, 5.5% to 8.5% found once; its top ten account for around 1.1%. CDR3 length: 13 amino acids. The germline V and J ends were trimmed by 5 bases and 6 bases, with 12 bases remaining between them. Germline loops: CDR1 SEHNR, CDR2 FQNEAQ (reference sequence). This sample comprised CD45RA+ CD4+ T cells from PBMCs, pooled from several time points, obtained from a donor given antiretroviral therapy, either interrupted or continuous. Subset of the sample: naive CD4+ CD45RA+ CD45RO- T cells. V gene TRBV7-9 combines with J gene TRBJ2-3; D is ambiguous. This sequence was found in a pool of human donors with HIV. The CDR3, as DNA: TGTGCCAGCAGCCAAGAACTTGGGGATACGCAGTATTTT. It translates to CASSQELGDTQYF.